These 30 T cell receptor beta chains originate from one sample sequenced in a study of cytotoxic CD8 clonotypes in ibrutinib-treated CLL. Measured with immunoSEQ multiplex PCR; TCRdb has only the in-frame clones, and not every one. The sample has over 45,000 clones, 56% seen once; the top ten hold about a fifth. The sample here was PBMCs, taken after 24 months of ibrutinib treatment. These receptors were taken from a human donor with chronic lymphocytic leukemia.

Only one count was recorded for this clone. The rearrangement joins TRBV27 to TRBJ2-6, with D hard to call. The length of the CDR3 is 15 residues. Looked up from germline, CDR1 is MNHEY and CDR2 is SMNVEV (reference sequence). Trimming stripped 8 bases from V and 0 bases from J, with 11 bases between. Here the CDR3 DNA reads TGTGCCAGCGGTGGTCCCCACTCTGGGGCCAACGTCCTGACTTTC. This gives the protein CASGGPHSGANVLTF.

The rearrangement uses TRBV7-9 and TRBJ2-7; D not certain. Germline-derived CDR1 and CDR2 are SEHNR and FQNEAQ (reference sequence). CDR3 length: 10 residues. Trimming shortened V by 5 bases and J by 6 bases, and 5 bases separated the two germline ends. The CDR3 is CASSGFEQYF. The CDR3 DNA reads as TGTGCCAGCAGCGGTTTCGAGCAGTACTTC.

This rearrangement joins TRBV6-5 to TRBJ2-7; no reliable D call. The V gene's germline CDR1 is MNHEY and CDR2 SVGAGI. V lost 5 bases to trimming and J lost 4 bases, with 15 bases between them. The CDR3 length is 14 residues. The CDR3 nucleotides read TGTGCCAGCAGTGAATACCGGACCGGGTACGAGCAGTACTTC. Amino acid sequence: CASSEYRTGYEQYF.

The gene calls are TRBV2 and TRBJ1-1; 9 bases align to TRBD1. Germline-derived CDR1 and CDR2 are SNHLY and FYNNEI. Unmatched junction bases numbered 8, after V lost 6 bases and J lost 6 bases. This CDR3 has 14 amino acids. This CDR3 reads CASRGTGISSEAFF. The CDR3 DNA reads as TGTGCCAGCAGAGGGACAGGGATCTCCTCTGAAGCTTTCTTT.

This clone was observed once. This rearrangement joins TRBV2 to TRBJ2-1; 10 bases are shared with TRBD2. J lost 8 bases, V lost 8 bases, and 12 bases had no gene match. The CDR3 is 15 residues long. Germline V lookup: CDR1 SNHLY, CDR2 FYNNEI. In nucleotides, the CDR3 is TGTGCCAGCGGGGGGAGGCTAGCGGGAGTGGATGAGCAGTTCTTC. The encoded protein is CASGGRLAGVDEQFF.

The CDR3 sequence is CASSLLGQGASPEQYF. DNA of the CDR3: TGTGCCAGCAGCTTGTTGGGACAGGGGGCCTCCCCCGAGCAGTACTTC. The V call is TRBV5-5, the J call TRBJ2-7; 12 bases agree with TRBD1. The CDR3 length is 16 residues. V trimming: 1 base; J trimming: 6 bases; junction bases outside the gene matches: 8. CDR1 is SGHKS and CDR2 is YYEKEE in the germline V gene (reference sequence).

The V and J genes are TRBV6-6 and TRBJ2-5; unclear D gene. CDR1 MNHNY and CDR2 SVGAGI come from the germline V gene (reference sequence). Deletions cut 6 bases from V and 2 bases from J, with 7 bases between. The CDR3 spans 12 residues. CDR3 coding DNA: TGTGCCAGCAGCCGCAATCAAGAGACCCAGTACTTC. Its translation: CASSRNQETQYF.

This sequence joins TRBV9 and TRBJ2-1; D not resolved. The ends were cut back, 2 bases at V and 0 bases at J, with 6 bases in the middle. CDR1 and CDR2 from the germline V gene are SGDLS and YYNGEE. This CDR3 spans 14 amino acids. CDR3 protein: CASSVDVSYNEQFF. Written as DNA, the CDR3 is TGTGCCAGCAGCGTTGATGTCTCCTACAATGAGCAGTTCTTC. The full variable domain, with the rest looked up from reference TRBV9 and TRBJ2-1, is DSGVTQTPKHLITATGQRVTLRCSPRSGDLSVYWYQQSLDQGLQFLIQYYNGEERAKGNILERFSAQQFPDLHSELNLSSLELGDSALYFCASSVDVSYNEQFFGPGTRLTVL.

In this sample, this clone turned up many times. The chain joins TRBV7-9 to TRBJ1-4; no firm D call. V shed 3 bases and J shed 2 bases, with 10 bases lying between them. The CDR3 consists of 15 residues. Germline assignment: CDR1 SEHNR and CDR2 FQNEAQ (reference sequence). CDR3 sequence (DNA): TGTGCCAGCAGCTTTCCCAGTACTACTAATGAAAAACTGTTTTTT. It is translated as CASSFPSTTNEKLFF.

This chain uses TRBV7-2 with TRBJ2-3, with 8 bases aligning to TRBD2. Germline CDR1 reads SGHTA; CDR2 reads FQGNSA. The CDR3 has 15 amino acids. The V segment lost 2 bases and the J segment 1 base; nucleotides outside the gene matches: 2. CDR3 DNA sequence: TGTGCCAGCAGCTTAAGGCGGGGGGGCACAGATACGCAGTATTTT. Amino acids: CASSLRRGGTDTQYF.

This chain links TRBV19 with TRBJ1-4; D not certain. Germline CDR1 and CDR2: LNHDA and SQIVND (reference sequence). CDR3 length: 13 amino acids. Trimming shortened V by 4 bases and J by 7 bases, and 10 bases separated the two germline ends. This CDR3 is CASSRGLREKLFF. The CDR3 DNA is TGTGCCAGTAGTAGAGGTTTGCGTGAAAAACTGTTTTTT.

This clone occurred a few times. The V call is TRBV19, the J call TRBJ2-1; 10 bases fit TRBD1. Germline V CDR1 and CDR2: LNHDA, SQIVND (reference sequence). J was trimmed by 4 bases and V by 8 bases; bases with no gene match: 2. The CDR3 consists of 13 residues. The CDR3 DNA is TGTGCCAGTGGACAGGGGGTATACAATGAGCAGTTCTTC. Translating gives CASGQGVYNEQFF.

For the CDR3, the DNA is TGTGCCAGCAGCTCCGGCCCGGGACAGGGGGTTATCAATCAGCCCCAGCATTTT. Amino acid sequence: CASSSGPGQGVINQPQHF. This chain joins TRBV28 and TRBJ1-5; 11 bases line up with TRBD1. Germline values: CDR1 MDHEN, CDR2 SYDVKM. The CDR3 runs to 18 residues. Germline trimming cut 6 bases from V and 3 bases from J; bases unmatched to any gene: 13.

The rearrangement uses TRBV6-5 and TRBJ1-2; 7 bases are a match to TRBD1. This CDR3 has 16 residues. V shed 4 bases and J 4 bases; nucleotides not matched to a gene: 12. Per germline, CDR1 MNHEY and CDR2 SVGAGI. CDR3 sequence: CASSFQQGLSGYGYTF. The CDR3 nucleotides read TGTGCCAGCAGTTTCCAACAGGGGTTAAGTGGCTATGGCTACACCTTC.

This clone has a count of ten or more. The chain uses TRBV11-2 and TRBJ2-5; D may be TRBD2 (6 bases). Trimming removed 7 bases from V and 4 bases from J, with 19 bases in between. Per germline, CDR1 SGHAT and CDR2 FQNNGV. The CDR3 extends over 15 amino acids. The CDR3 region is CASNRAASALETQYF. CDR3 nucleotides: TGTGCCAGCAACCGGGCGGCTAGCGCCCTAGAGACCCAGTACTTC. The entire variable domain, with the rest obtained from reference TRBV11-2 and TRBJ2-5, is as follows: EAGVAQSPRYKIIEKRQSVAFWCNPISGHATLYWYQQILGQGPKLLIQFQNNGVVDDSQLPKDRFSAERLKGVDSTLKIQPAKLEDSAVYLCASNRAASALETQYFGPGTRLLVL.

A note on this clone: The sample has other DNA sequences that encode this CDR3 too. The chain uses TRBV20-1 and TRBJ2-5; D is ambiguous. The CDR3 runs to 10 residues. Trimming took 5 bases from V and 4 from J, leaving 5 bases between them. The V gene's germline CDR1 is DFQATT and CDR2 SNEGSKA (reference sequence). For the CDR3, the DNA is TGCAGTGCTCGAGTAGAGACCCAGTACTTC. Translated, it gives CSARVETQYF.

The chain joins TRBV7-2 to TRBJ2-4; TRBD2 aligns across 11 bases. The CDR3 is made up of 14 amino acids. Germline assignment: CDR1 SGHTA and CDR2 FQGNSA. Trimming took 5 bases from V and 6 from J; bases not matched to a gene: 3. CDR3: CASSPGTSGNIQYF. In nucleotides, the CDR3 is TGTGCCAGCAGCCCTGGGACTAGCGGAAACATTCAGTACTTC.

This chain uses TRBV5-6 with TRBJ2-1, with D unclear. The germline V gene encodes CDR1 SGHDT and CDR2 YYEEEE. The CDR3 is made up of 14 amino acids. V lost 1 base and J lost 0, with 5 bases in between. CDR3 loop: CASSLPSSYNEQFF. Here the CDR3 DNA reads TGTGCCAGCAGCTTGCCGAGCTCCTACAATGAGCAGTTCTTC.

The table lists this clone with a few counts. The chain joins TRBV11-2 to TRBJ2-5; 7 bases agree with TRBD1. The CDR3 has 13 amino acids. CDR1 is SGHAT and CDR2 is FQNNGV in the germline V gene. Trimming at V came to 7 bases and at J to 2 bases, leaving 4 bases not matched to a gene. In DNA, the CDR3 is TGTGCCAGCAACCGGGACAGTCAAGAGACCCAGTACTTC. As protein: CASNRDSQETQYF.

The chain recombines TRBV30 with TRBJ2-5; no clear D. The germline CDR1 and CDR2 sequences are GTSNPN and SVGIG (reference sequence). Trimming pared 5 bases from V and 6 bases from J, leaving 13 bases between. The CDR3 runs 12 residues. The CDR3 reads CAWLGSAKTQYF. The DNA for the CDR3 is TGTGCCTGGCTCGGATCAGCGAAGACCCAGTACTTC.

The J gene is TRBJ2-7, the V gene TRBV27; maybe TRBD1 (5 bases). This CDR3 has 11 residues. The germline V gene encodes CDR1 MNHEY and CDR2 SMNVEV (reference sequence). V dropped 5 bases and J dropped 6 bases, with 8 bases sitting between them. CDR3 DNA: TGTGCCAGCAGTGACAGCTTCGAGCAGTACTTC. Translation gives CASSDSFEQYF.

The chain links TRBV5-1 to TRBJ1-1; D gene uncertain. There are 14 residues in the CDR3. Germline V CDR1 and CDR2: SGHRS, YFSETQ. V was clipped by 3 bases and J by 4 bases, with 13 bases between them. The CDR3 DNA is TGCGCCAGCAGCTCGATTGGGAAGGGCACTGAAGCTTTCTTT. This translates into CASSSIGKGTEAFF.

This clone showed up just a few times. The chain links TRBV6-1 to TRBJ2-5; possible D gene TRBD2, 6 bases. Per germline, CDR1 MNHNS and CDR2 SASEGT. Trimming took 6 bases from V and 4 from J, leaving 12 bases between them. CDR3 length equals 13 residues. The CDR3 bases are TGTGCCAGCAGGGTGGAGGGCCTAGAGACCCAGTACTTC. Protein: CASRVEGLETQYF.

The genes are TRBV6-5 and TRBJ1-1; 8 bases agree with TRBD1. The CDR3 covers 14 residues. V shed 8 bases and J 10 bases; nucleotides not matched to a gene: 15. Germline assignment: CDR1 MNHEY and CDR2 SVGAGI. The DNA of the CDR3 is TGTGCCAGCGGAATACGACAGGGGAGCGTTGGAGCTTTCTTT. Its protein is CASGIRQGSVGAFF.

This clone was picked up a small number of times. The rearrangement uses TRBV11-3 and TRBJ2-1, with 8 bases that match TRBD1. Losses at the gene ends were 5 bases for V and 4 bases for J; bases not matched to a gene: 4. The CDR3 length is 14 residues. Germline V gene sequence: CDR1 SGHNT, CDR2 YENEEA. CDR3 sequence reads: CASSPTGGYNEQFF. CDR3 in DNA: TGTGCCAGCAGCCCAACAGGGGGGTACAATGAGCAGTTCTTC.

This clone has only a few counts. This chain uses TRBV19 with TRBJ2-1, with TRBD2 identical over 10 bases. The CDR3 covers 21 residues. Germline lookup yields CDR1 LNHDA and CDR2 SQIVND (reference sequence). V lost 6 bases to trimming and J lost 3 bases; unmatched junction nucleotides: 23. The CDR3 nucleotides read TGTGCCAGTAGCCGTAGATCGTCTAGCGGGAGTACCCCCCAAATCTACAATGAGCAGTTCTTC. It yields the protein CASSRRSSSGSTPQIYNEQFF.

The CDR3 DNA reads TGTGCCAGCAGTTTTCGAGGTGCCGACAGACACGAGCAGTACTTC. Protein sequence: CASSFRGADRHEQYF. The chain carries TRBV28 and TRBJ2-7; tentatively, D is TRBD1 (5 bases). This CDR3 contains 15 residues. Germline CDR1 reads MDHEN; CDR2 reads SYDVKM. V was trimmed by 3 bases and J by 5 bases, leaving 17 bases between them.

This rearrangement joins TRBV5-1 to TRBJ1-1; D gene uncertain. V lost 0 bases and J lost 6, with 12 bases in between. CDR3 size: 14 residues. Germline CDR1 is SGHRS and CDR2 is YFSETQ. The CDR3 nucleotides are TGCGCCAGCAGCTTGGGTGACCCCTTGCCTGAAGCTTTCTTT. This encodes CASSLGDPLPEAFF.

CDR3 loop: CASTSGHPYEQYF. The CDR3 DNA reads TGTGCCAGTACCTCCGGACACCCATACGAGCAGTACTTC. The chain is built from TRBV19 and TRBJ2-7, with a weak D call TRBD1 (5 bases). The V gene lost 7 bases and the J gene lost 4 bases, with 14 bases spanning the gap. CDR1 is LNHDA and CDR2 is SQIVND in the germline V gene (reference sequence). The CDR3 runs 13 residues. The full variable domain, completed using reference TRBV19 and TRBJ2-7, is DGGITQSPKYLFRKEGQNVTLSCEQNLNHDAMYWYRQDPGQGLRLIYYSQIVNDFQKGDIAEGYSVSREKKESFPLTVTSAQKNPTAFYLCASTSGHPYEQYFGPGTRLTVT.

This chain uses TRBV18 with TRBJ2-2; TRBD1 matches 8 bases. The CDR3 totals 11 residues. J lost 13 bases, V lost 4 bases, and 2 bases had no gene match. From germline, CDR1 is KGHSH and CDR2 LQKENI. The CDR3 coding sequence is TGTGCCAGCTCACGTGGACAGGGGCTGTTTTTT. Encoded protein: CASSRGQGLFF.